What follows are 27 T cell receptor beta chains derived from one specimen sequenced in a study of T cell responses to AZD1222 COVID-19 vaccine. Generated by immunoSEQ multiplex PCR, the TCRdb table keeps only in-frame clones and is missing some. The sample consists of roughly 260,000 clones, roughly 93% of them appearing once. Sequences were derived from peripheral blood, sampled on day 0 of AZD1222 vaccination. All receptors derive from an adult in good health.

Here the CDR3 DNA reads TGCGCCAGCAGACGGGACAGGGATAATGAGCAGTTCTTC. Its protein product is CASRRDRDNEQFF. This chain connects TRBV10-2 to TRBJ2-1; 9 bases map to TRBD1. V trimming: 6 bases; J trimming: 7 bases; junction bases outside the gene matches: 4. The CDR3 contains 13 residues. Germline V gene lookup returns CDR1 WSHSY and CDR2 SAAADI.

The chain combines TRBV3-1 (or the pseudogene TRBV3-2) with TRBJ1-2; D unresolved. The CDR3 consists of 14 residues. V dropped 3 bases and J dropped 7 bases, with 15 bases sitting between them. Germline assignment: CDR1 LGHDT and CDR2 YNNKEL (reference sequence). The CDR3 region has the DNA TGTGCCAGCAGCCAGGGAGCTAACTATGTTGGCTACACCTTC. It specifies CASSQGANYVGYTF.

This chain connects TRBV19 to TRBJ1-2; the D gene is possibly TRBD1 (6 bases). Germline CDR1 and CDR2: LNHDA and SQIVND (reference sequence). This CDR3 comprises 16 residues. V was pared by 7 bases and J by 2 bases, with 20 bases between. The CDR3 here is CASTELTGTSNYGYTF. The CDR3 DNA reads TGTGCCAGTACCGAACTTACCGGGACATCCAACTATGGCTACACCTTC.

V usage is TRBV27 and J usage is TRBJ1-4; TRBD1 is a possible D gene (5 bases). Trimming cost V 0 bases and J 1 base, with 12 bases left between them. The germline V gene has CDR1 MNHEY and CDR2 SMNVEV (reference sequence). The CDR3 has 17 amino acids. DNA for the CDR3: TGTGCCAGCAGTTTATCGCAGGTAGGGGAAACTAATGAAAAACTGTTTTTT. This codes for CASSLSQVGETNEKLFF.

V and J are TRBV28 and TRBJ1-5; tentative D call: TRBD1 (5 bases). The CDR3 covers 14 residues. Trimming took 6 bases from V and 5 from J, leaving 14 bases between them. Per germline, CDR1 MDHEN and CDR2 SYDVKM. The CDR3 loop is CASSPGGVDQPQHF. CDR3 nucleotides: TGTGCCAGCAGCCCCGGGGGAGTTGATCAGCCCCAGCATTTT.

The chain employs TRBV6-5 and TRBJ1-1; D possibly corresponds to TRBD1 (5 bases). The V end was cut by 8 bases, the J end by 5 bases, with 18 bases between. The V gene's germline CDR1 is MNHEY and CDR2 SVGAGI. CDR3 length equals 14 residues. The CDR3 loop is CASYGVGGWTEAFF. CDR3 nucleotide sequence: TGTGCCAGCTACGGCGTCGGGGGGTGGACTGAAGCTTTCTTT.

This sequence joins TRBV19 and TRBJ1-2; the D is unclear. The length of the CDR3 is 13 residues. Trimming cost V 1 base and J 5 bases, with 8 bases left between them. Germline V gene data show CDR1 as LNHDA and CDR2 as SQIVND (reference sequence). The CDR3 DNA reads as TGTGCCAGTAGTATAGGCGGACTTTATGGCTACACCTTC. It specifies CASSIGGLYGYTF.

This chain joins TRBV7-9 and TRBJ2-4; 7 nucleotides match TRBD1. CDR3 length equals 14 residues. Per the germline V gene, CDR1 is SEHNR and CDR2 is FQNEAQ (reference sequence). V shed 2 bases and J 7 bases; nucleotides not matched to a gene: 5. This chain's CDR3 is CASSLRGGLNIQYF. CDR3 in DNA: TGTGCCAGCAGCTTAAGAGGGGGCTTGAACATTCAGTACTTC.

V is TRBV28 and J is TRBJ1-4; tentative D call: TRBD1 (6 bases). The CDR3 contains 12 residues. V was pared by 6 bases and J by 7 bases, with 9 bases between. Per the germline V gene, CDR1 is MDHEN and CDR2 is SYDVKM. The CDR3 loop is CASRTGSEKLFF. CDR3 DNA: TGTGCCAGCAGAACAGGGAGTGAAAAACTGTTTTTT.

The gene calls are TRBV5-1 and TRBJ2-1; 11 bases map to TRBD2. The CDR3 is made up of 19 amino acids. The trim removed 0 bases at V and 8 bases at J, leaving 16 bases unmatched. CDR1 SGHRS and CDR2 YFSETQ come from the germline V gene. The DNA of the CDR3 is TGCGCCAGCAGCTTGGCCAAAGGAGGGAGTAGCGGGAGGGCGCATGAGCAGTTCTTC. It specifies CASSLAKGGSSGRAHEQFF.

The V and J genes are TRBV10-2 and TRBJ2-5; 10 bases map to TRBD2. This CDR3 region has 15 residues. Unmatched junction bases numbered 7, after V lost 6 bases and J lost 3 bases. CDR1 and CDR2 (germline): WSHSY, SAAADI. This chain's CDR3 is CASSRTSGTEETQYF. The CDR3 nucleotides read TGCGCCAGCAGCCGGACTAGCGGAACCGAAGAGACCCAGTACTTC.

The V and J genes are TRBV11-3 and TRBJ1-5; D uncertain. In germline, CDR1 is SGHNT, CDR2 YENEEA. The CDR3 is made up of 11 amino acids. The germline V and J ends were trimmed by 9 bases and 7 bases, with 10 bases remaining between them. In DNA, the CDR3 is TGTGCCAGGGACGGAATCCAGCCCCAGCATTTT. Protein sequence: CARDGIQPQHF.

This clone was seen only once. The V call is TRBV6-5, the J call TRBJ1-1; 7 positions agree with TRBD1. The CDR3 covers 13 residues. V shed 6 bases and J 5 bases; nucleotides not matched to a gene: 6. From germline, CDR1 is MNHEY and CDR2 SVGAGI. The CDR3 DNA is TGTGCCAGCAGGGGAGGGGGCGCGACTGAAGCTTTCTTT. It is translated as CASRGGGATEAFF.

The genes are TRBV28 and TRBJ1-1; TRBD1 is a possible D gene (5 bases). V was shortened by 2 bases and J by 1 base, with 17 bases between the two germline ends. CDR1 is MDHEN, CDR2 SYDVKM, per germline. There are 17 residues in the CDR3. The DNA of the CDR3 is TGTGCCAGCAGTTTAAGGCCGGTTAGAGGGGAGAACACTGAAGCTTTCTTT. Translating gives CASSLRPVRGENTEAFF.

The chain links TRBV5-1 to TRBJ2-1; D perhaps matches TRBD2 (6 bases). Deletions cut 3 bases from V and 4 bases from J, with 11 bases between. Germline V gene data show CDR1 as SGHRS and CDR2 as YFSETQ. This CDR3 is 14 amino acids long. As DNA, the CDR3 is TGCGCCAGCAGCTCTCCGGGGAGGTACAATGAGCAGTTCTTC. This sequence encodes CASSSPGRYNEQFF. The complete variable domain, with remaining parts taken from reference TRBV5-1 and TRBJ2-1, reads KAGVTQTPRYLIKTRGQQVTLSCSPISGHRSVSWYQQTPGQGLQFLFEYFSETQRNKGNFPGRFSGRQFSNSRSEMNVSTLELGDSALYLCASSSPGRYNEQFFGPGTRLTVL.

The chain recombines TRBV19 with TRBJ2-5; D ambiguous. The CDR3 runs 13 residues. Per germline, CDR1 LNHDA and CDR2 SQIVND (reference sequence). With 2 bases removed from V and 5 bases from J, the gap between germline ends came to 9 bases. CDR3 DNA sequence: TGTGCCAGTAGTATAACGGCTGGGGAGACCCAGTACTTC. Its translation is CASSITAGETQYF. The complete variable domain, with remaining parts taken from reference TRBV19 and TRBJ2-5, reads DGGITQSPKYLFRKEGQNVTLSCEQNLNHDAMYWYRQDPGQGLRLIYYSQIVNDFQKGDIAEGYSVSREKKESFPLTVTSAQKNPTAFYLCASSITAGETQYFGPGTRLLVL.

The rearrangement joins TRBV5-4 to TRBJ1-2; D remains unclear. The CDR3 loop spans 15 amino acids. Trimming took off 0 bases at V and 0 bases at J, with 9 bases between the two ends. The germline V gene encodes CDR1 SGHNT and CDR2 YYREEE (reference sequence). The CDR3 region has the DNA TGTGCCAGCAGCTTGGCCGGCAGACCTAACTATGGCTACACCTTC. Amino acids: CASSLAGRPNYGYTF. Looking up the rest from reference TRBV5-4 and TRBJ1-2 gives the full variable domain: ETGVTQSPTHLIKTRGQQVTLRCSSQSGHNTVSWYQQALGQGPQFIFQYYREEENGRGNFPPRFSGLQFPNYSSELNVNALELDDSALYLCASSLAGRPNYGYTFGSGTRLTVV.

This chain links TRBV5-6 with TRBJ2-3, with TRBD1 as a possible D gene (6 bases). Germline CDR1 SGHDT, CDR2 YYEEEE. This CDR3 region has 16 residues. V was cut by 1 base and J by 3 bases, with 15 bases left in between. Here the CDR3 reads CASSLPVGGRTDTQYF. CDR3 in DNA: TGTGCCAGCAGCTTGCCGGTAGGGGGAAGGACAGATACGCAGTATTTT.

The genes are TRBV7-9 and TRBJ2-7; TRBD2 agrees at 8 bases. Germline CDR1 and CDR2: SEHNR and FQNEAQ (reference sequence). The CDR3 is 16 amino acids. Trimming cost V 5 bases and J 4 bases; bases outside gene matches: 13. The CDR3 loop reads CASSPSPYGRAYEQYF. The CDR3 DNA reads TGTGCCAGCAGCCCCTCCCCTTACGGGAGGGCGTACGAGCAGTACTTC.

This clone appeared once. The gene calls are TRBV2 and TRBJ2-7, with a tentative D call TRBD2 (6 bases). The V end was cut by 7 bases, the J end by 6 bases, with 22 bases between. Germline V gene sequence: CDR1 SNHLY, CDR2 FYNNEI. There are 15 residues in the CDR3. The CDR3 loop is CASTSWGGVPLEQYF. In DNA form, the CDR3 reads TGTGCCAGCACCTCCTGGGGCGGGGTCCCCCTCGAGCAGTACTTC.

The rearrangement links TRBV4-1 to TRBJ1-2; D perhaps matches TRBD1 (5 bases). Per the germline V gene, CDR1 is MGHRA and CDR2 is YSYEKL. The CDR3 covers 13 residues. V dropped 5 bases and J dropped 5 bases, with 12 bases sitting between them. In DNA form, the CDR3 reads TGCGCCAGCAGCACCGGGACGGGGTATGGCTACACCTTC. Translation: CASSTGTGYGYTF.

This chain links TRBV2 with TRBJ2-7; D is perhaps TRBD1 or TRBD2 (5 bases each). From germline, CDR1 is SNHLY and CDR2 FYNNEI. The CDR3 runs to 14 residues. With 8 bases removed from V and 2 bases from J, the gap between germline ends came to 16 bases. CDR3 in amino acids: CASRQRGAAYEQYF. DNA of the CDR3: TGTGCCAGCCGGCAGAGGGGAGCCGCCTACGAGCAGTACTTC.

The gene calls are TRBV7-2 and TRBJ1-3; no reliable D call. Germline V gene lookup returns CDR1 SGHTA and CDR2 FQGNSA. V lost 5 bases and J 5 bases, leaving 19 bases between the germline ends. This CDR3 spans 16 amino acids. For the CDR3, the DNA is TGTGCCAGCAGCCCCGTTACTCCGGCAGTTAGAAACACCATATATTTT. Translation: CASSPVTPAVRNTIYF.

The table lists this clone with a few counts. The V call is TRBV25-1, the J call TRBJ2-7; tentatively, D is TRBD1 (5 bases). CDR1 is MGHDK and CDR2 is SYGVNS in the germline V gene. The CDR3 sequence is 14 residues long. The V end lost 5 bases, the J end lost 7 bases, and 18 bases lay between the germline ends. CDR3 DNA sequence: TGTGCCAGCAGTCGGTTCGACAGTAAGGGTGAGCAGTACTTC. It encodes CASSRFDSKGEQYF.

The chain links TRBV28 to TRBJ1-2, with a weak D call TRBD1 (5 bases). V was clipped by 6 bases and J by 4 bases, with 18 bases between them. There are 15 residues in the CDR3. CDR1 and CDR2 (germline): MDHEN, SYDVKM. In DNA form, the CDR3 reads TGTGCCAGCAGACCCTCAGGACAAACCTTCTATGGCTACACCTTC. This encodes CASRPSGQTFYGYTF.

The CDR3 loop reads CASQNQNTGELFF. The CDR3 DNA follows: TGTGCCAGCCAAAATCAAAACACCGGGGAGCTGTTTTTT. The genes are TRBV19 and TRBJ2-2; D gene unclear. Per the germline V gene, CDR1 is LNHDA and CDR2 is SQIVND (reference sequence). V was cut by 9 bases and J by 2 bases, with 10 bases left in between. The CDR3 runs to 13 residues.

V usage is TRBV9 and J usage is TRBJ1-3; a weak D match, TRBD1 (5 bases). The CDR3 extends over 16 amino acids. Germline V lookup: CDR1 SGDLS, CDR2 YYNGEE. V lost 3 bases and J lost 1, with 14 bases in between. CDR3 loop: CASSATLGGSGNTIYF. The CDR3 DNA reads as TGTGCCAGCAGCGCCACGTTGGGGGGTTCTGGAAACACCATATATTTT.